This TCR beta chain was sequenced in a study of blood T cell repertoires in COVID-19. Original processing notes: Amplification with reference gene primers provided the estimates of nucleated cell counts. Profiled with immunoSEQ multiplex PCR; TCRdb holds only in-frame clones, not every one. That table supplies the V and J calls and clone size; D and trimming were determined from the DNA. The sample shows about 270,000 clones, 82% of them seen only once. Germline CDR1 reads LNHNV; CDR2 reads YYDKDF (reference sequence). V was pared by 0 bases and J by 1 base, with 7 bases of the junction left unmatched. The CDR3 sequence is 17 residues long.

The rearrangement uses TRBV15 and TRBJ1-2; 8 bases map to TRBD1. The sequence was collected from a woman aged 18 to 35 with acute or convalescent COVID-19. Specimen: peripheral blood. The CDR3 sequence: CATSRDRQGALNYGYTF. The CDR3 nucleotides read TGTGCCACCAGCAGAGATCGGCAGGGGGCTCTTAACTATGGCTACACCTTC.